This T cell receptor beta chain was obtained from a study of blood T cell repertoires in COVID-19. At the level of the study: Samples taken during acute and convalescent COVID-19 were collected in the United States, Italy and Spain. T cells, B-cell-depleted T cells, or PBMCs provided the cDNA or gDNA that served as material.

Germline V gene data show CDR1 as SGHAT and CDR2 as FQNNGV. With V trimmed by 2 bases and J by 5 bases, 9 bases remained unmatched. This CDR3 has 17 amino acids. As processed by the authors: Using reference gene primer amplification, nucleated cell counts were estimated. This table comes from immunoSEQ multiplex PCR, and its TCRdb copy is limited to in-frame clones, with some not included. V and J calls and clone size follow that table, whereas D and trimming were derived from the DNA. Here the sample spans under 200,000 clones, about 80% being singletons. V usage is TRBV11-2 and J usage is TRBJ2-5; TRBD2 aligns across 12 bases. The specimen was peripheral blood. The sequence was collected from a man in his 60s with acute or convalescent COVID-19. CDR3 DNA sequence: TGTGCCAGCAGCTTACGACTAGCGGGGGACAGGATTGAGACCCAGTACTTC. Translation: CASSLRLAGDRIETQYF.